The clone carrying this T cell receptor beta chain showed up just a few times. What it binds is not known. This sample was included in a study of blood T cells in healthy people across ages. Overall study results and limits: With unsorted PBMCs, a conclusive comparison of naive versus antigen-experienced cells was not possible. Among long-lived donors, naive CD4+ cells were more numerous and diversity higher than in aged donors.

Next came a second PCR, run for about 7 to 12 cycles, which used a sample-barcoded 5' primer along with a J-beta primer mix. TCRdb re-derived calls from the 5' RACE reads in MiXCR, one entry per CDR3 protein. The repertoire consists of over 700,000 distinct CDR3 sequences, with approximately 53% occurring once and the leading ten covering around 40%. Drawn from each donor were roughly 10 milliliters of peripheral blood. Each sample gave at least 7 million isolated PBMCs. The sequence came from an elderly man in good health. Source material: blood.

This CDR3 is CASSGGLAGGSRYAYF. CDR3 coding DNA: TGTGCCAGCAGCGGGGGACTAGCGGGAGGGAGCAGATACGCGTATTTT. J is TRBJ2-3 and V is TRBV9; 16 positions agree with TRBD2. Germline V gene sequence: CDR1 SGDLS, CDR2 YYNGEE. V dropped 3 bases and J dropped 14; count of bases not matched to a gene: 12. The CDR3 runs 16 residues. Full variable domain (outside the CDR3, taken from reference TRBV9 and TRBJ2-3): DSGVTQTPKHLITATGQRVTLRCSPRSGDLSVYWYQQSLDQGLQFLIQYYNGEERAKGNILERFSAQQFPDLHSELNLSSLELGDSALYFCASSGGLAGGSRYAYFGPGTRLTVL.